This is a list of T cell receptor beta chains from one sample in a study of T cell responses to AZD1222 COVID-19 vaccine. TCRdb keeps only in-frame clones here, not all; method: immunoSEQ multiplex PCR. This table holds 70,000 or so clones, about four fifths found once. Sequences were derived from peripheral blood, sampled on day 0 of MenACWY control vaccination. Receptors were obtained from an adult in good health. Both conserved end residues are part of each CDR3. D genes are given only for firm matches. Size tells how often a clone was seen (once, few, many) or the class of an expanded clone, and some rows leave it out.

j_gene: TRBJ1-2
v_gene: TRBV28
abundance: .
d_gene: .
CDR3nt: TGTGCCAGCAGTTTAACACAGGAGGTTAATGGCTACACCTTC
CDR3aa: CASSLTQEVNGYTF

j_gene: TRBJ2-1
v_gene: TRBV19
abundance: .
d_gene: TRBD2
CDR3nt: TGTGCCAGTAGTAGCAGATCCAGCGGGGGGTTCTACAATGAGCAGTTCTTC
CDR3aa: CASSSRSSGGFYNEQFF

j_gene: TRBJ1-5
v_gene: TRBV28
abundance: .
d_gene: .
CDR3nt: TGTGCCAGCTCTTTGCCACGGGGAGACTTGAGCAATCAGCCCCAGCATTTT
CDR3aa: CASSLPRGDLSNQPQHF

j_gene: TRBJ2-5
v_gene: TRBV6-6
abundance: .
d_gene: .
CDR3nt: TGTGCCAGCAGTCCCACCAGGGCAGGGCGGGAGACCCAGTACTTC
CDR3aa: CASSPTRAGRETQYF

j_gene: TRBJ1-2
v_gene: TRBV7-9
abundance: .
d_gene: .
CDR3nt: TGTGCCAGCAGCTTATCGGGGGACTATGGCTACACCTTC
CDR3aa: CASSLSGDYGYTF

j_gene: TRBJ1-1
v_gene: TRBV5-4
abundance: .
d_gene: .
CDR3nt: TGTGCCAGCAGTTATATGGTGGGTGACACTGAAGCTTTCTTT
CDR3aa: CASSYMVGDTEAFF

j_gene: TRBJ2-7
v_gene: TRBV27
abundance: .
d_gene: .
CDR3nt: TGTGCCAGCAGTTACGGGAATCCAGGCGACGAGCAGTACTTC
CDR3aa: CASSYGNPGDEQYF

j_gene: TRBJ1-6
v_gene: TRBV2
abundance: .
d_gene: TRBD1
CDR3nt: TGTGCCAGCAGTCCCAGACAGGGGTTTAATTCACCCCTCCACTTT
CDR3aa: CASSPRQGFNSPLHF

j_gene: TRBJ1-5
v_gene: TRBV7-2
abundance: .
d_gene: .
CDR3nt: TGTGCCAGCAGCTTAAATCCGACTCAGCCCCAGCATTTT
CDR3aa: CASSLNPTQPQHF

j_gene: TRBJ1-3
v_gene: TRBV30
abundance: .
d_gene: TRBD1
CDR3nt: TGTGCCTGGAGTGTACGGAGGGCAGGGGGCCCGAGTGGAAACACCATATATTTT
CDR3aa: CAWSVRRAGGPSGNTIYF

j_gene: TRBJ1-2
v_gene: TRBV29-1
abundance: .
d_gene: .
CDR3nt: TGCAGCGTTCGGCAGGGAGACGGCTACACCTTC
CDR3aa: CSVRQGDGYTF

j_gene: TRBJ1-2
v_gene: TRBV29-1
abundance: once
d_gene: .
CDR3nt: TGCAGCGTTGATTACACCGACCGCTACACCTTC
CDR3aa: CSVDYTDRYTF

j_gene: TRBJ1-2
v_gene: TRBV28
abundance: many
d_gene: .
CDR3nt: TGTGCCAGCAGTAACGGGGTAGGGTGGGACTATGGCTACACCTTC
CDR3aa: CASSNGVGWDYGYTF

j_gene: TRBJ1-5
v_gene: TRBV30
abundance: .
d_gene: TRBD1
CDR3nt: TGTGCCTGGAGAGCAGGGGGCTTAAATCAGCCCCAGCATTTT
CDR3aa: CAWRAGGLNQPQHF

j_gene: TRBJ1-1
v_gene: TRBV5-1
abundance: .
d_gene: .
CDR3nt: TGCGCCAGCAGCTTGGGCTGGGGGGCGATCGGCACTGAAGCTTTCTTT
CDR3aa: CASSLGWGAIGTEAFF

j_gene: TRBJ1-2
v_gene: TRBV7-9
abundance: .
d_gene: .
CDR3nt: TGTGCCAGCAGCTTAGGGCAGTCCTATGGCTACACCTTC
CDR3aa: CASSLGQSYGYTF

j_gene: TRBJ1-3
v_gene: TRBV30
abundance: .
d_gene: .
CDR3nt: TGTGCCTGGAGTGGGGGTGTGCCGTCTGGAAACACCATATATTTT
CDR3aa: CAWSGGVPSGNTIYF

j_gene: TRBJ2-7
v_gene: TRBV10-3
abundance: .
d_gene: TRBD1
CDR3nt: TGTGCCATCAGTGAGTCGGGACAGGCATCCTACGAGCAGTACTTC
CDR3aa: CAISESGQASYEQYF

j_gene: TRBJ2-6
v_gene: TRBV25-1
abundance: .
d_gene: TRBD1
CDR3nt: TGTGCCAGCAGCCCCTTGACAGGGGATAGGGGCAACGTCCTGACTTTC
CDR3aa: CASSPLTGDRGNVLTF

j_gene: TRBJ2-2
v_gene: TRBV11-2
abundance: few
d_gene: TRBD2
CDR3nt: TGTGCCAGCAGCTTACTAGCGGGCAACACCGGGGAGCTGTTTTTT
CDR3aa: CASSLLAGNTGELFF

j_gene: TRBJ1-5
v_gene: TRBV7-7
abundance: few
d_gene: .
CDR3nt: TGTGCTAGCACCCTTGGCCAGAGGGGAAGAGAGCCCCAGCATTTT
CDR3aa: CASTLGQRGREPQHF

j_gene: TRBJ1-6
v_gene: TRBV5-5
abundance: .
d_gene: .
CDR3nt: TGTGCCAGCAGCTTGTTAACCTATAATTCACCCCTCCACTTT
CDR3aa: CASSLLTYNSPLHF

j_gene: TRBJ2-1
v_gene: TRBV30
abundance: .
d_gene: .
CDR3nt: TGTGCCTGGGGCTACCGTGGAAATGAGCAGTTCTTC
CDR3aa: CAWGYRGNEQFF

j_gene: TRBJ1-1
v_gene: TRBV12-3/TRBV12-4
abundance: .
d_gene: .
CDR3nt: TGTGCCAGCAGTTTCGGGCCCAGAGAAGCTTTCTTT
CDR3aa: CASSFGPREAFF

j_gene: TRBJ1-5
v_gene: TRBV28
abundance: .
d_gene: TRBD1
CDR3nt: TGTGCCAGCCTAGCCTTCATTAATCGACAGGGTCGGGGCAATCAGCCCCAGCATTTT
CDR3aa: CASLAFINRQGRGNQPQHF

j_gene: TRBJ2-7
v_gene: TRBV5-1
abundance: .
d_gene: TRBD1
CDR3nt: TGCGCCAGCAGCTCGGACAGGGGCTCCTACGAGCAGTACTTC
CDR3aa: CASSSDRGSYEQYF

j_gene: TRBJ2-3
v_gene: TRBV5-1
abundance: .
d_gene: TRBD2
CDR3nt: TGCGCCAGCAGCTTGGAAACTAGCGGGATTGCGCAGTATTTT
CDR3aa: CASSLETSGIAQYF

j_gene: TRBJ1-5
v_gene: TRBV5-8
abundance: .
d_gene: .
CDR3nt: TGTGCCAGCAGCTTTAGTGGGAATCAGCCCCAGCATTTT
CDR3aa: CASSFSGNQPQHF

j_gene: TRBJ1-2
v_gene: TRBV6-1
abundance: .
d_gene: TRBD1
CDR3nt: TGTGCCAGCAGTGACGGGACAGGGGGCGTGGATGGCTACACCTTC
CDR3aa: CASSDGTGGVDGYTF

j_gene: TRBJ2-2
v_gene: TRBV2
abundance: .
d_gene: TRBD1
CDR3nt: TGTGCCAGCAGTTTAAACAGGGGTCAAGTCGGGGAGCTGTTTTTT
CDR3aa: CASSLNRGQVGELFF

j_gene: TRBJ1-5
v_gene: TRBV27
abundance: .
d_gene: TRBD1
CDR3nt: TGTGCCAGCAGTCCCGGGACAGGGGGTCAGCCCCAGCATTTT
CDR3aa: CASSPGTGGQPQHF

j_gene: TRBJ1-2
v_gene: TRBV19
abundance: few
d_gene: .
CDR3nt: TGTGCCAGTAGTATAGCACACGGAAATTTGGAGGGCTACACCTTC
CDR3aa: CASSIAHGNLEGYTF

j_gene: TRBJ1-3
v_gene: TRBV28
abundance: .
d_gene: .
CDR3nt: TGTGCCAGCAGTTTAGGCAGCTCTGGAAACACCATATATTTT
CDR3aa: CASSLGSSGNTIYF

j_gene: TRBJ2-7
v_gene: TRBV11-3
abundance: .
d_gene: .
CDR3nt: TGTGCCAACCCGGTCTTTGCCGAGCAGTACTTC
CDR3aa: CANPVFAEQYF

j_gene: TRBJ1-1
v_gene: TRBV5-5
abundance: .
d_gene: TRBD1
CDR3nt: TGTGCCAGCAGCTTGGAGGGGGCGGGGACTGAAGCTTTCTTT
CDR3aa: CASSLEGAGTEAFF